This TCR beta chain was sequenced in a study of human T cells and chemical hapten exposure. The overall study: Cases of alopecia areata, totalis or universalis occurred in a predominantly female patient group. Study observations and caveats: With patch test score, the counts of PT1 expanded TCRs showed a positive correlation.

This clonotype was seen at least ten times. The antigen remains unidentified. Authors' data handling: Samples ranged from roughly 23,224 to 690,600 TCRs, with a median of 95,638. TCRdb re-derived calls from the RACE reads in MiXCR, one entry per CDR3 protein. The V and J calls follow TCRdb's processing rather than the paper's. The table has about 380,000 distinct CDR3 sequences, 4.8% seen once. Time point defined: patch test 1, 2 weeks after DPC sensitization. Stated treatment: therapeutic diphenylcyclopropenone sensitization with weekly scalp DPC. Total RNA was extracted from unfractionated whole blood. Trimming cost V 1 base and J 3 bases, with 10 bases left between them. Germline V gene lookup returns CDR1 SNHLY and CDR2 FYNNEI. This CDR3 contains 15 residues.

This receptor was identified in a woman aged 45-60 years with alopecia areata. Some clones in this sample may be carry-over from other donors' samples. This chain connects TRBV2 to TRBJ1-3; no reliable D call. Specimen: whole blood, collected in connection with sensitization to the hapten diphenylcyclopropenone (DPC). Here the CDR3 reads CASSEGGSGGNTIYF. In DNA, the CDR3 is TGTGCCAGCAGTGAAGGCGGAAGCGGTGGAAACACCATATATTTT.